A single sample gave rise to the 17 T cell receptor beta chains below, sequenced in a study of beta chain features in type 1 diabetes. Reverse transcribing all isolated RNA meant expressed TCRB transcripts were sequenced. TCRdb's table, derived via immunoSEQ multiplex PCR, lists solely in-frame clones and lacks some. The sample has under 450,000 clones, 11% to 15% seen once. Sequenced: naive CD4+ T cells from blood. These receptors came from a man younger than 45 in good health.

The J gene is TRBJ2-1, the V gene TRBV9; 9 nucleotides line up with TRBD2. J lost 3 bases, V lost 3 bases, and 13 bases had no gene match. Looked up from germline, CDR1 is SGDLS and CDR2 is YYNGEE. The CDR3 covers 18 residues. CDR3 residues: CASSALGAGGINYNEQFF. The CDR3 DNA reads TGTGCCAGCAGCGCCCTCGGGGCGGGAGGGATAAACTACAATGAGCAGTTCTTC.

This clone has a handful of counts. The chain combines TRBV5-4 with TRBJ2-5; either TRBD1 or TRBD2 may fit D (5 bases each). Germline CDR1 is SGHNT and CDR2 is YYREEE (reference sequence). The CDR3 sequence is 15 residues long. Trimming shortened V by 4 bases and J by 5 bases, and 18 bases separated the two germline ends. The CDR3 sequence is CASSPPGPVGETQYF. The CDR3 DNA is TGTGCCAGCAGCCCCCCGGGGCCAGTCGGCGAGACCCAGTACTTC.

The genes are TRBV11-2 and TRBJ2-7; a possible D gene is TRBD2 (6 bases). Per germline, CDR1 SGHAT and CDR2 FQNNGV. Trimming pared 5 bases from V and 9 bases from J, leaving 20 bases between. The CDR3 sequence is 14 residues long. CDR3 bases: TGTGCCAGCAGCCGCGGACGCTCCTTAGCGGTGCAGTACTTC. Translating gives CASSRGRSLAVQYF.

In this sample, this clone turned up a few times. The CDR3 DNA reads TGTGCCAACTACTTGGTCATGAACACTGAAGCTTTCTTT. As protein: CANYLVMNTEAFF. V and J are TRBV6-5 and TRBJ1-1; D gene uncertain. Trimming removed 10 bases at V and 0 bases at J, with 12 bases between. This CDR3 has 13 residues. The germline V gene encodes CDR1 MNHEY and CDR2 SVGAGI.

CDR3 bases: TGTGCCAGCAGCTTGGGGACAGGGAGATACAATGAGCAGTTCTTC. Translated, it gives CASSLGTGRYNEQFF. The J gene is TRBJ2-1, the V gene TRBV11-2; 9 nucleotides agree with TRBD1. Germline V gene data show CDR1 as SGHAT and CDR2 as FQNNGV. The ends lost 3 bases at V and 4 bases at J; junction bases unmatched: 4. CDR3 length: 15 amino acids.

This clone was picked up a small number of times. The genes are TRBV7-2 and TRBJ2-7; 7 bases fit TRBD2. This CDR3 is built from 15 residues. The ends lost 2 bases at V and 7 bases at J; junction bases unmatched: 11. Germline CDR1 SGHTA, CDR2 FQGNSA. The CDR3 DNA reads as TGTGCCAGCAGCTTAACTGGGGTGGGGAGGGAAGAGCAGTACGTC. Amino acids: CASSLTGVGREEQYV.

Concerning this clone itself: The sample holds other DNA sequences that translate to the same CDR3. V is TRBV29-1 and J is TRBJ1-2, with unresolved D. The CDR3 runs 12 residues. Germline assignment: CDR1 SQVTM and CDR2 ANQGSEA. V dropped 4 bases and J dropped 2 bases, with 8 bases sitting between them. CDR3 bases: TGCAGCGTTGCGGGAACCAACTATGGCTACACCTTC. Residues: CSVAGTNYGYTF.

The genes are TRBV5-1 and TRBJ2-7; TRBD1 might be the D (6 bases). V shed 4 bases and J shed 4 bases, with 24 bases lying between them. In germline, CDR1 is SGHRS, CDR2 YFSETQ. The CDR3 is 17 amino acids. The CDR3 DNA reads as TGCGCCAGCAGCCAACTCACTGGGTGGGACACACAATACGAGCAGTACTTC. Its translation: CASSQLTGWDTQYEQYF.

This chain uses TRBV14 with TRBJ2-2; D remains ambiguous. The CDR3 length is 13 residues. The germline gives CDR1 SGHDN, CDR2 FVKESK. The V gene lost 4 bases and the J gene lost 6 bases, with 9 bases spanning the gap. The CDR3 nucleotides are TGTGCCAGCAGCCGTACCCCCTCCGGGGAGCTGTTTTTT. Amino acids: CASSRTPSGELFF.

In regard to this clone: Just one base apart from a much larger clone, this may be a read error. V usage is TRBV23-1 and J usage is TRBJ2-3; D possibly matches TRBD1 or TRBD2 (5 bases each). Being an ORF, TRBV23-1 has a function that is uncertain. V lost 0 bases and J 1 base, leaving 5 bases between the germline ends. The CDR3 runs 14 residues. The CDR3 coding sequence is TGCGCCAGCAGTCAATCGGGGGGCACAGATACGCAGTATTTT. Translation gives CASSQSGGTDTQYF.

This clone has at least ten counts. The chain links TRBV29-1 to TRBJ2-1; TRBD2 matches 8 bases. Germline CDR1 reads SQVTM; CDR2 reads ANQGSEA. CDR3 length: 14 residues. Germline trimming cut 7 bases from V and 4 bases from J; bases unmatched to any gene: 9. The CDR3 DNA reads TGCAGCGCCGACCTACTAGCGGAGTACAATGAGCAGTTCTTC. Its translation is CSADLLAEYNEQFF.

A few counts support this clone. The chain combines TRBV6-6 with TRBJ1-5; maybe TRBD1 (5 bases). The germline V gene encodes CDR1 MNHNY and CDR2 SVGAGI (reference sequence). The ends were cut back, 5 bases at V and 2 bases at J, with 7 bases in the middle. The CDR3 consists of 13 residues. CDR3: CASSRGGNQPQHF. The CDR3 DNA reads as TGTGCCAGCAGTCGGGGGGGCAATCAGCCCCAGCATTTT.

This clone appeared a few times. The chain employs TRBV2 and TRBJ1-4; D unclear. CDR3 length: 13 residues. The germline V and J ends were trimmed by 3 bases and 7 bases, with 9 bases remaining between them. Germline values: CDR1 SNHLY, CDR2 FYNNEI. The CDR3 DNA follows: TGTGCCAGCAGTGACAGGAACCCTGAAAAACTGTTTTTT. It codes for CASSDRNPEKLFF.

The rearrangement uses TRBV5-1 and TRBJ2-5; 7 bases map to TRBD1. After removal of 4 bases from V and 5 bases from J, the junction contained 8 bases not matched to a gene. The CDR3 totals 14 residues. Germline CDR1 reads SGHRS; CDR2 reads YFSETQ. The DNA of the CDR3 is TGCGCCAGCAGCGCCACGGACAGGCCGGAGACCCAGTACTTC. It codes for CASSATDRPETQYF.

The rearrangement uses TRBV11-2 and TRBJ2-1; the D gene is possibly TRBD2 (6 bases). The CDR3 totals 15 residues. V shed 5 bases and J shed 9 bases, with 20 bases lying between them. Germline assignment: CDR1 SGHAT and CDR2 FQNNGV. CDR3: CASSTSGTGPTEQFF. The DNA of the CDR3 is TGTGCCAGCAGCACCTCCGGGACTGGGCCTACTGAGCAGTTCTTC.

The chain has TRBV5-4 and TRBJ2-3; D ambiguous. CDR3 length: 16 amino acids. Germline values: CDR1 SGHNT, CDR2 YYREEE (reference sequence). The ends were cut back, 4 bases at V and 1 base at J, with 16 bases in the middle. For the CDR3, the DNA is TGTGCCAGCAGCCCCAGTTGGGTTAGAGGCACAGATACGCAGTATTTT. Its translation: CASSPSWVRGTDTQYF. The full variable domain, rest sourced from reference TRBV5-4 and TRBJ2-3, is ETGVTQSPTHLIKTRGQQVTLRCSSQSGHNTVSWYQQALGQGPQFIFQYYREEENGRGNFPPRFSGLQFPNYSSELNVNALELDDSALYLCASSPSWVRGTDTQYFGPGTRLTVL.

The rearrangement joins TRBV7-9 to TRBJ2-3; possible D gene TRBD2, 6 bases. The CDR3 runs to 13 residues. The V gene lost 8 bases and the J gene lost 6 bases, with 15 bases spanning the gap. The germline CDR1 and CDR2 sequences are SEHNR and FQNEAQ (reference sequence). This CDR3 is CASGREPTDTQYF. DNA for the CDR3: TGTGCCAGCGGACGGGAGCCGACCGATACGCAGTATTTT.